The 29 T cell receptor beta chains in this list originate from one sample, sequenced in a study of early T cells in non-severe SARS-CoV-2 infection (dated by TCRdb to the early 2020s). The library relied on 5' RACE. The listed sequencing device is NextSeq 500. The raw public reads went through TCRdb reprocessing: fastp at Q25, MiXCR clone calling, in-frame beta chains kept. Each entry merges the rows of one CDR3 protein and shows their most common DNA and genes. The table for this sample lists tens of thousands of distinct CDR3 sequences; about a tenth of them were counted only once. The top ten constitute about 9.9% of the sample. The sample consisted of whole blood. Every receptor here comes from an adult who was a healthcare worker with PCR-confirmed SARS-CoV-2 infection or an uninfected control (not recorded which).

The rearrangement joins TRBV20-1 to TRBJ1-2; D remains unclear. V lost 0 bases, J lost 6 bases, and 17 bases lay in between. This CDR3 region has 15 residues. Per germline, CDR1 DFQATT and CDR2 SNEGSKA (reference sequence). The chain's CDR3 is CSARDMARTEDGYTF. The CDR3 DNA reads as TGCAGTGCTAGAGATATGGCCAGGACCGAAGATGGCTACACCTTC.

This clonotype was seen at least ten times. The chain carries TRBV3-1 and TRBJ1-6; D uncertain. The CDR3 length is 13 residues. Germline V gene sequence: CDR1 LGHDT, CDR2 YNNKEL (reference sequence). The V end lost 2 bases, the J end lost 6 bases, and 5 bases lay between the germline ends. This CDR3 is CASSQRANSPLHF. CDR3 coding DNA: TGTGCCAGCAGCCAAAGGGCTAATTCACCCCTCCACTTT.

The chain recombines TRBV27 with TRBJ2-7; the match to TRBD1 covers 7 bases. This CDR3 has 15 residues. V trimming: 4 bases; J trimming: 7 bases; junction bases outside the gene matches: 13. In germline, CDR1 is MNHEY, CDR2 SMNVEV (reference sequence). The CDR3 loop reads CASSSTGFSSREQYF. CDR3 sequence (DNA): TGTGCCAGCAGTTCGACAGGGTTCTCTTCGAGGGAGCAGTACTTC.

The sample holds a few counts of this clonotype. The CDR3 coding sequence is TGTGCCAGCAGCTTAGGTCCCATTTCCTACAATGAGCAGTTCTTC. The encoded protein is CASSLGPISYNEQFF. The chain combines TRBV7-2 with TRBJ2-1, with D unresolved. The germline gives CDR1 SGHTA, CDR2 FQGNSA. V was shortened by 1 base and J by 1 base, with 8 bases between the two germline ends. The CDR3 spans 15 residues.

This clonotype was counted many times. The chain recombines TRBV7-2 with TRBJ2-3; D uncertain. This CDR3 comprises 13 residues. Per the germline V gene, CDR1 is SGHTA and CDR2 is FQGNSA. Trimming removed 4 bases at V and 6 bases at J, with 11 bases between. The CDR3 is CASSSDPRDTQYF. CDR3 in DNA: TGTGCCAGCAGCTCGGACCCGCGTGATACGCAGTATTTT. Using reference TRBV7-2 and TRBJ2-3 for the parts outside the CDR3, the full variable domain is GAGVSQSPSNKVTEKGKDVELRCDPISGHTALYWYRQSLGQGLEFLIYFQGNSAPDKSGLPSDRFSAERTGGSVSTLTIQRTQQEDSAVYLCASSSDPRDTQYFGPGTRLTVL.

Many counts were recorded for this clonotype. The rearrangement joins TRBV2 to TRBJ1-4; no clear D. With 4 bases removed from V and 8 bases from J, the gap between germline ends came to 11 bases. This CDR3 spans 13 amino acids. Looked up from germline, CDR1 is SNHLY and CDR2 is FYNNEI. The CDR3 DNA reads TGTGCCAGCAGTGCAGAGCTACACGAAAAACTGTTTTTT. This sequence encodes CASSAELHEKLFF.

This sequence joins TRBV5-1 and TRBJ2-5, with 7 bases fitting TRBD1. Germline CDR1 reads SGHRS; CDR2 reads YFSETQ. This CDR3 is 13 amino acids long. V was pared by 4 bases and J by 0 bases, with 0 bases of the junction left unmatched. The CDR3 sequence is CASSTGDQETQYF. CDR3 bases: TGCGCCAGCAGCACAGGGGACCAAGAGACCCAGTACTTC.

In this sample, this clonotype turned up a few times. This chain links TRBV10-2 with TRBJ1-1, with 9 bases aligning to TRBD1. V dropped 6 bases and J dropped 5; count of bases not matched to a gene: 7. CDR3 length equals 14 residues. The germline CDR1 and CDR2 sequences are WSHSY and SAAADI. CDR3 sequence (DNA): TGCGCCAGCAGAGGACAGGGGTTGGGAACTGAAGCTTTCTTT. Amino acids: CASRGQGLGTEAFF.

As concerns this clonotype: A read error is possible here, since a much larger clone lies one base away. Given the absence of the conserved phenylalanine or tryptophan at the CDR3 end, a read error is likely. V is TRBV7-8 and J is TRBJ2-5; the D is unclear. V was clipped by 5 bases and J by 5 bases, with 3 bases between them. CDR3 size: 10 residues. CDR1 is SGHVS, CDR2 FQNEAQ, per germline. Here the CDR3 DNA reads TGTGCCAGCAGCCACGAGACCCAGTACATC. As protein: CASSHETQYI.

This clonotype has more than one count but fewer than ten. The chain has TRBV12-3 or TRBV12-4 and TRBJ1-5; D ambiguous. The CDR3 contains 12 residues. Trimming left V 5 bases short and J 11 bases short, with 13 bases between. The CDR3 nucleotides are TGTGCCAGCAGTGACGACACTCTCACCCAGCATTTT. Amino acids: CASSDDTLTQHF.

Only a few counts were recorded for this clonotype. The chain has TRBV7-9 and TRBJ1-1, with TRBD1 as a possible D gene (6 bases). Trimming took 3 bases from V and 0 from J, leaving 8 bases between them. The CDR3 is 14 amino acids. Germline V gene lookup returns CDR1 SEHNR and CDR2 FQNEAQ (reference sequence). As DNA, the CDR3 is TGTGCCAGCAGCTTCTGGGGGCTGAACACTGAAGCTTTCTTT. This encodes CASSFWGLNTEAFF. Filled out from reference TRBV7-9 and TRBJ1-1, the complete variable domain reads DTGVSQNPRHKITKRGQNVTFRCDPISEHNRLYWYRQTLGQGPEFLTYFQNEAQLEKSRLLSDRFSAERPKGSFSTLEIQRTEQGDSAMYLCASSFWGLNTEAFFGQGTRLTVV.

This clonotype was counted only a few times. The gene calls are TRBV7-2 and TRBJ1-3, with a tentative D call TRBD1 (5 bases). V lost 2 bases to trimming and J lost 0 bases, with 11 bases between them. Germline V gene sequence: CDR1 SGHTA, CDR2 FQGNSA. The CDR3 sequence is 16 residues long. The CDR3 DNA is TGTGCCAGCAGCTTAACCCCAGGGAGCTCTGGAAACACCATATATTTT. It translates to CASSLTPGSSGNTIYF.

This clonotype was recorded at least ten times. This chain's CDR3 is CASSPRAGLETQYF. CDR3 coding DNA: TGTGCCAGCAGCCCTCGAGCGGGGTTAGAGACCCAGTACTTC. V and J are TRBV9 and TRBJ2-5; 7 positions match TRBD2. Germline V CDR1 and CDR2: SGDLS, YYNGEE. There are 14 residues in the CDR3. J lost 4 bases, V lost 4 bases, and 7 bases had no gene match.

In this sample, this clonotype turned up many times. The J gene is TRBJ2-1, the V gene TRBV14, with D possibly matching TRBD2 (7 bases). The CDR3 consists of 17 residues. The germline V gene has CDR1 SGHDN and CDR2 FVKESK. The V gene lost 0 bases and the J gene lost 7 bases, with 19 bases spanning the gap. CDR3 amino acids: CASSQDLRGGYGNEQFF. The CDR3 bases are TGTGCCAGCAGCCAAGATCTGAGGGGGGGGTACGGAAATGAGCAGTTCTTC.

There are a few counts of this clonotype. The chain joins TRBV6-2 or TRBV6-3 to TRBJ2-1, with 8 bases lining up with TRBD2. From germline, CDR1 is MNHEY and CDR2 SVGEGT. The CDR3 extends over 16 amino acids. Trimming at V came to 4 bases and at J to 7 bases, leaving 12 bases not matched to a gene. The DNA of the CDR3 is TGTGCCAGCAGTTCTGTTTTTCGGGGGGGTTTTAATGAGCAGTTCTTC. This gives the protein CASSSVFRGGFNEQFF.

The rearrangement uses TRBV27 and TRBJ2-1; D is unclear. V gave up 4 bases and J gave up 7 bases, with 5 bases separating them. The CDR3 spans 11 residues. Germline lookup yields CDR1 MNHEY and CDR2 SMNVEV (reference sequence). The CDR3 reads CASSSGNEQFF. In nucleotides, the CDR3 is TGTGCCAGCAGTTCCGGGAATGAGCAGTTCTTC.

This clonotype appeared a few times. The CDR3 nucleotides are TGTGCCACTCGTGTTATAGCGGGGGGCCCTTTGGATACGCAGTATTTT. Protein sequence: CATRVIAGGPLDTQYF. The chain is built from TRBV6-5 and TRBJ2-3; TRBD2 agrees at 10 bases. Losses at the gene ends were 10 bases for V and 6 bases for J; bases not matched to a gene: 16. Germline V gene sequence: CDR1 MNHEY, CDR2 SVGAGI. This CDR3 contains 16 residues.

This clonotype was seen repeatedly, ten times or more. The CDR3 reads CSVEGLLGAGTDTQYF. The CDR3 region has the DNA TGCAGCGTTGAAGGTCTCCTGGGGGCGGGCACAGATACGCAGTATTTT. V gene TRBV29-1 combines with J gene TRBJ2-3; TRBD1 is a possible D gene (6 bases). V was trimmed by 1 base and J by 1 base, leaving 15 bases between them. The V gene's germline CDR1 is SQVTM and CDR2 ANQGSEA. The CDR3 runs to 16 residues.

This clonotype was observed a few times. One junction end disagrees with the germline gene, perhaps due to a read error. V gene TRBV29-1 combines with J gene TRBJ1-1; D is unclear. CDR1 SQVTM and CDR2 ANQGSEA come from the germline V gene. CDR3 length equals 12 residues. As DNA, the CDR3 is TGCAGCGTTGGACTCCAGAACACTGAGGCTTTCTTT. Translating gives CSVGLQNTEAFF.

This clonotype was observed at least ten times. The chain combines TRBV7-2 with TRBJ1-4; D gene unclear. Germline CDR1 SGHTA, CDR2 FQGNSA. V gave up 1 base and J gave up 7 bases, with 10 bases separating them. The CDR3 consists of 14 residues. CDR3 amino acids: CASSLGGKLEKLFF. CDR3 in DNA: TGTGCCAGCAGCTTAGGAGGAAAACTTGAAAAACTGTTTTTT.

This clonotype was found a few times. The chain carries TRBV5-1 and TRBJ2-1; D remains ambiguous. The CDR3 covers 12 residues. V was cut by 2 bases and J by 8 bases, with 8 bases left in between. Germline V gives CDR1 SGHRS, CDR2 YFSETQ. Written as DNA, the CDR3 is TGCGCCAGCAGCTTCGTCCTAGATGAGCAGTTCTTC. Encoded protein: CASSFVLDEQFF.

This clonotype has just a few counts. CDR3 sequence reads: CASGQGRNYGYTF. For the CDR3, the DNA is TGTGCCAGCGGACAGGGGAGGAACTATGGCTACACCTTC. The V and J genes are TRBV6-5 and TRBJ1-2; 9 bases line up with TRBD1. J was trimmed by 2 bases and V by 8 bases; bases with no gene match: 3. CDR3 length: 13 residues. Germline V CDR1 and CDR2: MNHEY, SVGAGI.

By sample fraction, this clonotype is medium-sized. This chain links TRBV7-2 with TRBJ1-2; 11 bases align to TRBD1. This CDR3 has 13 residues. Trimming at V came to 4 bases and at J to 8 bases, leaving 3 bases not matched to a gene. Germline V gene sequence: CDR1 SGHTA, CDR2 FQGNSA. This chain's CDR3 is CASSSGTGGGYTF. The CDR3 DNA sequence: TGTGCCAGCAGCTCCGGGACAGGGGGAGGCTACACCTTC.

This clonotype came up a few times. V and J are TRBV19 and TRBJ2-7, with D possibly matching TRBD1 (5 bases). CDR1 is LNHDA, CDR2 SQIVND, per germline (reference sequence). The length of the CDR3 is 14 residues. The ends were cut back, 1 base at V and 6 bases at J, with 13 bases in the middle. The CDR3 DNA is TGTGCCAGTAGTATAGGGGCAGGGTCCGGCGAGCAGTACTTC. It codes for CASSIGAGSGEQYF.

A few counts support this clonotype. V usage is TRBV5-5 and J usage is TRBJ2-3; D remains ambiguous. Between the trimmed V and J ends, which lost 3 bases and 6 bases, there was a span of 17 bases. From germline, CDR1 is SGHKS and CDR2 YYEKEE (reference sequence). The CDR3 is made up of 15 amino acids. The CDR3 loop reads CASSSLQGVTDTQYF. CDR3 nucleotides: TGTGCCAGCAGCTCGTTACAAGGAGTGACCGATACGCAGTATTTT.

The chain has TRBV15 and TRBJ2-3; 7 nucleotides line up with TRBD2. The V gene's germline CDR1 is LNHNV and CDR2 YYDKDF (reference sequence). V shed 6 bases and J 1 base; nucleotides not matched to a gene: 4. The CDR3 has 14 residues. CDR3 protein: CATRGGVGTDTQYF. DNA of the CDR3: TGTGCCACCAGGGGAGGGGTGGGCACAGATACGCAGTATTTT.

This clonotype was found many times. The gene calls are TRBV20-1 and TRBJ1-1; D remains unclear. Germline-derived CDR1 and CDR2 are DFQATT and SNEGSKA (reference sequence). This CDR3 contains 13 residues. Trimming stripped 4 bases from V and 0 bases from J, with 9 bases between. CDR3 coding DNA: TGCAGTGCTAAAGATGTGCTGAACACTGAAGCTTTCTTT. Encoded protein: CSAKDVLNTEAFF.

The chain employs TRBV19 and TRBJ1-3, with 7 bases matching TRBD1. The germline V gene has CDR1 LNHDA and CDR2 SQIVND (reference sequence). CDR3 length: 14 residues. V lost 6 bases and J lost 2; bases outside the gene matches: 4. The CDR3 DNA follows: TGTGCCAGTAGATTCGGGACAGCTGGAAACACCATATATTTT. Its translation: CASRFGTAGNTIYF.

V usage is TRBV20-1 and J usage is TRBJ2-3; D is possibly TRBD2 (6 bases). Germline values: CDR1 DFQATT, CDR2 SNEGSKA (reference sequence). V was cut by 5 bases and J by 5 bases, with 14 bases left in between. The CDR3 loop spans 13 amino acids. The CDR3 DNA is TGCAGTGCTTCCCGACTAGTAGGAGATACGCAGTATTTT. Protein sequence: CSASRLVGDTQYF.